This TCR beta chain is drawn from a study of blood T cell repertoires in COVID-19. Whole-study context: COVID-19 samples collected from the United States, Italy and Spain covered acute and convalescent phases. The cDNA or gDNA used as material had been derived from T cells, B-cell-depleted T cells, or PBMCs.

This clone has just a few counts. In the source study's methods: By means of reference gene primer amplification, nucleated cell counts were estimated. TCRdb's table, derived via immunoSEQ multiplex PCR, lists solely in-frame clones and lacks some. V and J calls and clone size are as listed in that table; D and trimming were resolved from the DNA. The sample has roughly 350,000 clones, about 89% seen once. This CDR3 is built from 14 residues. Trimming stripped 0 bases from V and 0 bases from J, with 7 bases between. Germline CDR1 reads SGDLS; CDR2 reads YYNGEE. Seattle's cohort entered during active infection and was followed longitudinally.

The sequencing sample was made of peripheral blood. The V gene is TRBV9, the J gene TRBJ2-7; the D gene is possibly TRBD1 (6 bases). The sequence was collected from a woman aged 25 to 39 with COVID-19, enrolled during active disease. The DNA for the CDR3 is TGTGCCAGCAGCGTAGAGGGGGTCTCCTACGAGCAGTACTTC. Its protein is CASSVEGVSYEQYF.